Below, one T cell receptor (beta chain) is given with its context. Sequencing was performed with immunoSEQ multiplex PCR; in TCRdb, only in-frame clones are kept and a portion is missing. The table lists roughly 230,000 clones, 80% to 90% of them singletons, with under 8% in the top ten. This specimen belongs to a study of blood T cell repertoires in COVID-19. Germline V gives CDR1 LGHDT, CDR2 YNNKEL (reference sequence). The CDR3 length is 14 residues. Between the trimmed V and J ends, which lost 1 base and 8 bases, there was a span of 14 bases. The receptor comes from a woman in her forties or fifties who had been exposed to COVID-19. J is TRBJ1-2 and V is TRBV3-1 (or the pseudogene TRBV3-2); D is undetermined. The source material was PBMCs or T cells enriched from blood (not recorded which). CDR3 sequence (DNA): TGTGCCAGCAGCCAAGGACTGCCTGTGCTAGGCTACACCTTC. Protein: CASSQGLPVLGYTF.